This T cell receptor beta chain came from a study of CD8 T cells in Susac syndrome. FACS was used to enrich TEMRA cells, whereas the CD8+ and CD4+ T cells were obtained by negative isolation. Trimming pared 9 bases from V and 6 bases from J, leaving 16 bases between. Germline V gene lookup returns CDR1 MGHRA and CDR2 YSYEKL. CDR3 length: 13 amino acids. Roughly 0.5 to 1 ug RNA was reverse transcribed with random hexamers. The method of amplification for TCR beta CDR3 was immunoSEQ multiplex PCR, covering 54 Vbeta and 13 Jbeta. MiXCR was run by TCRdb on the immunoSEQ multiplex PCR reads, yielding one entry per CDR3 protein. The sample holds roughly 150,000 distinct CDR3 sequences; nearly 97% are singletons and the top ten take roughly 0.15%.

This sequence was found in a human donor with multiple sclerosis. Specimen: CD8+ T cells from PBMCs. The V and J genes are TRBV4-1 and TRBJ2-3; D is perhaps TRBD2 (5 bases). This CDR3 is CASGGWVEDTQYF. The CDR3 coding sequence is TGCGCCAGTGGAGGATGGGTGGAGGATACGCAGTATTTT.